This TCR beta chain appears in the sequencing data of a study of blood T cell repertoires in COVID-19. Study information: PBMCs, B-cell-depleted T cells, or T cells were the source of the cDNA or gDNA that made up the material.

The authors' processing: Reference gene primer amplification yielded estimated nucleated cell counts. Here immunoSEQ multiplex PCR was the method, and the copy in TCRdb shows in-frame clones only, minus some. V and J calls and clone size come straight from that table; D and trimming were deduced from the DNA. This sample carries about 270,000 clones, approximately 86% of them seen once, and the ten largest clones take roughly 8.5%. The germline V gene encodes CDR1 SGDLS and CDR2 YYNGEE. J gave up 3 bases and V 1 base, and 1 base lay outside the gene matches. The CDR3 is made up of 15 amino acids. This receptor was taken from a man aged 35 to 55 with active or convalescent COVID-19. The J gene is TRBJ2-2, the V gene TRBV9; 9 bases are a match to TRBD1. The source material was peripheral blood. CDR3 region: CASSVTGGDTGELFF. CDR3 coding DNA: TGTGCCAGCAGCGTAACAGGGGGCGACACCGGGGAGCTGTTTTTT. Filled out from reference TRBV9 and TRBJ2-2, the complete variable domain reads DSGVTQTPKHLITATGQRVTLRCSPRSGDLSVYWYQQSLDQGLQFLIQYYNGEERAKGNILERFSAQQFPDLHSELNLSSLELGDSALYFCASSVTGGDTGELFFGEGSRLTVL.